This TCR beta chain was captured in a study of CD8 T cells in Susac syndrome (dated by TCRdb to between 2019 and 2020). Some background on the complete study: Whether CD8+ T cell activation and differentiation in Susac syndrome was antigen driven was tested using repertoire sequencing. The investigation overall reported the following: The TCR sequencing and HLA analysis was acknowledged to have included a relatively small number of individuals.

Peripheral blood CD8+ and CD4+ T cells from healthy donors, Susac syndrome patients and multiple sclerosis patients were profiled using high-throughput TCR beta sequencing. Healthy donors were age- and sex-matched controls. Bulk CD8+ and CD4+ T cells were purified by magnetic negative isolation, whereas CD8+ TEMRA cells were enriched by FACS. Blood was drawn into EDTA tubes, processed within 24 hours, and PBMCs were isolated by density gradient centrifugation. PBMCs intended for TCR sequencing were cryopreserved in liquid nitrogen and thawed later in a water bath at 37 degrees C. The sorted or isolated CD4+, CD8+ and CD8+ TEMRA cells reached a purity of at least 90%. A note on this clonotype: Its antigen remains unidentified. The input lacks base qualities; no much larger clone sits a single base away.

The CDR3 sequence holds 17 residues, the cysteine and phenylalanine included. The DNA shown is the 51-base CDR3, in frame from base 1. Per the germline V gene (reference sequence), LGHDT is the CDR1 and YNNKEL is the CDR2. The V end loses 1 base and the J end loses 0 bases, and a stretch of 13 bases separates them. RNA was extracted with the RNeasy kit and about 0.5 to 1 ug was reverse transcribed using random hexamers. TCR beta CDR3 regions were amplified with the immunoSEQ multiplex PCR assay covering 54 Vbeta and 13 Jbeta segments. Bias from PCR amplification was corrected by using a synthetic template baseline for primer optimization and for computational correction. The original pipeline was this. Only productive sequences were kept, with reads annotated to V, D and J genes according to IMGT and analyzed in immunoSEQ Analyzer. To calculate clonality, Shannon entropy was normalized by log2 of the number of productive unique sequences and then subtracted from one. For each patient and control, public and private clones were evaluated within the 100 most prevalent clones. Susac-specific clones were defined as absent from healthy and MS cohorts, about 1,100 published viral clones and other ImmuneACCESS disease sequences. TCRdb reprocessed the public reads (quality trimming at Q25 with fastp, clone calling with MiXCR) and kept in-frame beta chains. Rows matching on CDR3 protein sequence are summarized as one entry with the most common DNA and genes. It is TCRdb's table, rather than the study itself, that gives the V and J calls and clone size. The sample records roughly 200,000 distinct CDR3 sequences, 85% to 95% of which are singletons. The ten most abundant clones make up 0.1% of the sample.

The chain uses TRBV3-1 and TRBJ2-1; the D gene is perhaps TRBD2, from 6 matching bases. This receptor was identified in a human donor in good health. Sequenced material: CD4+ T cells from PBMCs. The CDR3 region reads CASSQGSAGSSYNEQFF. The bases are TGTGCCAGCAGCCAAGGATCGGCCGGGAGCTCCTACAATGAGCAGTTCTTC.